These T cell receptor beta chains were read from a single sample in a study of shared clonotypes between healthy human individuals. Method: immunoSEQ multiplex PCR; TCRdb's copy keeps in-frame clones and lacks some. The sample has just over 2,000,000 clones; about 95% are singletons. The sequenced sample was naive CD8+ T cells sorted from blood. These receptors originate from a man aged 18 to 30 in good health. Each CDR3 is given with its conserved first and last residue. The D gene is left open where the match is weak. A row's size may be missing; if present it is once, few, many or a size class.

j_gene	d_gene	v_gene	abundance	len	CDR3aa	CDR3nt
TRBJ1-1	.	TRBV5-8	once	16	CASSFEAGWMNTEAFF	TGTGCCAGCAGCTTTGAGGCAGGGTGGATGAACACTGAAGCTTTCTTT
TRBJ2-1	TRBD1	TRBV10-3	.	15	CAISTGQAVGNEQFF	TGTGCCATCAGTACCGGACAGGCCGTGGGCAATGAGCAGTTCTTC
TRBJ2-3	TRBD2	TRBV7-6	once	17	CASSSTVGLAGTDTQYF	TGTGCCAGCAGCTCGACAGTGGGACTAGCGGGCACAGATACGCAGTATTTT
TRBJ2-1	TRBD1	TRBV4-3	.	15	CASSHGQGVGNEQFF	TGCGCCAGCAGCCACGGACAGGGGGTGGGTAATGAGCAGTTCTTC
TRBJ2-3	.	TRBV5-6	.	13	CASSLLETDTQYF	TGTGCCAGCAGCTTGCTTGAGACAGATACGCAGTATTTT
TRBJ2-6	.	TRBV4-1	.	14	CASSQATGANVLTF	TGCGCCAGCAGCCAAGCTACTGGGGCCAACGTCCTGACTTTC
TRBJ1-5	.	TRBV28	.	16	CASSLYPGPFNQPQHF	TGTGCCAGCAGTCTCTACCCAGGGCCCTTCAATCAGCCCCAGCATTTT
TRBJ2-3	.	TRBV28	.	15	CASRGDVSERDTQYF	TGTGCCAGCAGGGGCGACGTTTCGGAGCGCGATACGCAGTATTTT
TRBJ2-5	.	TRBV5-1	.	15	CASSLAVDFQETQYF	TGCGCCAGCAGCTTGGCCGTGGACTTTCAAGAGACCCAGTACTTC
TRBJ2-7	.	TRBV27	.	14	CASSLWGDSYEQYF	TGTGCCAGCAGTTTATGGGGAGACAGCTACGAGCAGTACTTC
TRBJ1-4	.	TRBV7-9	.	15	CASSSPGTANEKLFF	TGTGCCAGCAGCTCGCCCGGGACGGCGAATGAAAAACTGTTTTTT
TRBJ2-7	.	TRBV7-9	.	16	CASSSSGTATLKEQYF	TGTGCCAGCAGCAGCTCGGGAACAGCTACTCTTAAGGAGCAGTACTTC
TRBJ1-5	TRBD1	TRBV7-9	.	13	CASSPGGNQPQHF	TGTGCCAGCAGCCCAGGGGGGAATCAGCCCCAGCATTTT
TRBJ1-2	TRBD1	TRBV7-2	.	15	CASSLVGQGGYGYTF	TGTGCCAGCAGCTTAGTGGGACAGGGGGGCTATGGCTACACCTTC
TRBJ2-2	TRBD1	TRBV27	.	15	CASSLRGQGTGELFF	TGTGCCAGCAGTTTAAGGGGACAGGGTACCGGGGAGCTGTTTTTT
TRBJ2-5	.	TRBV15	.	15	CATSRIQGRQETQYF	TGTGCCACCAGCAGGATTCAGGGGAGGCAGGAGACCCAGTACTTC
TRBJ2-5	TRBD1	TRBV19	.	14	CASSLTGGRETQYF	TGTGCCAGTAGCCTCACAGGGGGCAGGGAGACCCAGTACTTC
TRBJ2-5	TRBD2	TRBV5-6	.	17	CASSLTYGLAGQETQYF	TGTGCCAGCAGCCTAACGTACGGACTAGCGGGTCAAGAGACCCAGTACTTC
TRBJ2-1	TRBD1	TRBV9	.	14	CASSTDRGQDEQFF	TGTGCCAGCAGCACCGACAGGGGGCAAGATGAGCAGTTCTTC
TRBJ1-5	.	TRBV27	once	16	CASSPLAAGWGQPQHF	TGTGCCAGCAGTCCCCTCGCGGCAGGGTGGGGGCAGCCCCAGCATTTT
TRBJ2-1	TRBD2	TRBV28	.	14	CASSLAGGTNEQFF	TGTGCCAGCAGTTTAGCGGGAGGGACGAATGAGCAGTTCTTC
TRBJ2-2	TRBD2	TRBV11-2	.	14	CASSLTSGGRELFF	TGTGCCAGCAGCCTCACTAGCGGGGGGCGGGAGCTGTTTTTT
TRBJ2-1	.	TRBV28	.	16	CASRASTGTEYNEQFF	TGTGCCAGCAGGGCGTCCACCGGGACGGAATACAATGAGCAGTTCTTC
TRBJ2-7	TRBD2	TRBV2	.	14	CASSELAAVYEQYF	TGTGCCAGCAGTGAACTAGCGGCGGTCTACGAGCAGTACTTC
TRBJ1-4	.	TRBV11-2	.	13	CASSSIQFLELFF	TGTGCCAGCAGCTCGATACAGTTCCTAGAACTGTTTTTT
TRBJ1-2	.	TRBV2	.	14	CASSEAGQTYGYTF	TGTGCCAGCAGTGAAGCGGGTCAGACCTATGGCTACACCTTC
TRBJ1-4	TRBD1	TRBV2	.	14	CASTSDRGLEKLFF	TGTGCCAGCACCTCGGACAGGGGGCTAGAAAAACTGTTTTTT
TRBJ2-3	.	TRBV7-2	.	18	CASSSLGGGGFSTDTQYF	TGTGCCAGCAGCTCGCTTGGGGGCGGGGGATTTAGCACAGATACGCAGTATTTT
TRBJ1-2	TRBD1	TRBV14	.	13	CASSPTGGDGYTF	TGTGCCAGCAGTCCGACAGGGGGGGATGGCTACACCTTC
TRBJ1-1	TRBD1	TRBV5-4	.	12	CASSRDRGEAFF	TGTGCCAGCAGCCGGGACAGGGGAGAGGCTTTCTTT
TRBJ2-7	TRBD1	TRBV10-3	.	15	CAISVPDRGPYEQYF	TGTGCCATCAGTGTTCCGGACAGGGGGCCCTACGAGCAGTACTTC
TRBJ1-3	.	TRBV6-1	once	15	CASSETTVSGNTIYF	TGTGCCAGCAGTGAAACAACGGTCTCTGGAAACACCATATATTTT
TRBJ2-7	TRBD1	TRBV6-1	.	17	CASSEKYGQVVFYEQYF	TGTGCCAGCAGTGAAAAGTATGGACAGGTGGTGTTCTACGAGCAGTACTTC
TRBJ1-2	.	TRBV5-5	.	13	CASSLDRNYGYTF	TGTGCCAGCAGCTTGGACAGGAACTATGGCTACACCTTC
TRBJ1-5	TRBD1	TRBV4-1	.	15	CASSQVQGAGQPQHF	TGCGCCAGCAGCCAGGTACAGGGGGCAGGGCAGCCCCAGCATTTT
TRBJ2-1	.	TRBV4-3	.	17	CASSQDNGGESSNEQFF	TGCGCCAGCAGCCAAGATAACGGGGGCGAATCGAGCAATGAGCAGTTCTTC
TRBJ2-1	.	TRBV6-5	.	15	CASRLEGSSYNEQFF	TGTGCCAGCAGACTGGAGGGGAGCTCCTACAATGAGCAGTTCTTC
TRBJ1-2	.	TRBV9	once	12	CASSRGGYGYTF	TGTGCCAGCAGCCGGGGCGGCTATGGCTACACCTTC
TRBJ1-2	.	TRBV15	.	11	CATGGNYGYTF	TGTGCCACTGGGGGGAACTATGGCTACACCTTC
TRBJ2-3	TRBD1	TRBV30	.	13	CAWSGSTGDTQYF	TGTGCCTGGAGTGGGTCGACAGGGGATACGCAGTATTTT
TRBJ2-5	TRBD2	TRBV30	.	15	CAWSVGIAGEETQYF	TGTGCCTGGAGTGTAGGGATAGCGGGAGAAGAGACCCAGTACTTC
TRBJ2-7	TRBD2	TRBV5-6	.	16	CASSLTSGSFSYEQYF	TGTGCCAGCAGCTTGACTAGCGGATCATTCTCCTACGAGCAGTACTTC
TRBJ1-2	.	TRBV9	few	13	CASSVQTNYGYTF	TGTGCCAGCAGCGTCCAGACTAACTATGGCTACACCTTC
TRBJ2-7	TRBD2	TRBV5-6	.	16	CASSLQLAGGRDEQYF	TGTGCCAGCAGCTTGCAATTAGCGGGGGGCCGGGACGAGCAGTACTTC
TRBJ2-4	TRBD2	TRBV6-5	.	15	CASSYGGEAKNIQYF	TGTGCCAGCAGTTACGGGGGGGAAGCCAAAAACATTCAGTACTTC
TRBJ1-5	.	TRBV27	.	14	CASSLIYSNQPQHF	TGTGCCAGCAGTTTAATCTATAGCAATCAGCCCCAGCATTTT
TRBJ1-6	.	TRBV14	.	14	CASSPNGYNSPLHF	TGTGCCAGCAGTCCTAACGGCTATAATTCACCCCTCCACTTT
TRBJ2-5	TRBD1	TRBV7-9	.	16	CASSDWTGTYQETQYF	TGTGCCAGCAGCGATTGGACAGGGACGTACCAAGAGACCCAGTACTTC